This TCR beta chain came from a study of tumour-infiltrating T cells in Burkitt lymphoma. The overall study: Productive clonality predicted overall and progression-free survival.

Only one count was recorded for this clone. Sequenced by immunoSEQ multiplex PCR; TCRdb stores in-frame clones only, minus some. In the table there are roughly 15,000 clones, 65% to 90% of which are singletons. In germline, CDR1 is SGHDT, CDR2 YYEEEE. CDR3 length: 18 residues. Between the trimmed V and J ends, which lost 0 bases and 4 bases, there was a span of 22 bases. The TCR sequence derives from a human donor with diffuse large B-cell lymphoma. The specimen sequenced was tumor tissue. The chain recombines TRBV5-6 with TRBJ1-1; no firm D call. Written as DNA, the CDR3 is TGTGCCAGCAGCTTGGGGGCCGTCGAGTTAACCCCGAGCACTGAAGCTTTCTTT. It is translated as CASSLGAVELTPSTEAFF.